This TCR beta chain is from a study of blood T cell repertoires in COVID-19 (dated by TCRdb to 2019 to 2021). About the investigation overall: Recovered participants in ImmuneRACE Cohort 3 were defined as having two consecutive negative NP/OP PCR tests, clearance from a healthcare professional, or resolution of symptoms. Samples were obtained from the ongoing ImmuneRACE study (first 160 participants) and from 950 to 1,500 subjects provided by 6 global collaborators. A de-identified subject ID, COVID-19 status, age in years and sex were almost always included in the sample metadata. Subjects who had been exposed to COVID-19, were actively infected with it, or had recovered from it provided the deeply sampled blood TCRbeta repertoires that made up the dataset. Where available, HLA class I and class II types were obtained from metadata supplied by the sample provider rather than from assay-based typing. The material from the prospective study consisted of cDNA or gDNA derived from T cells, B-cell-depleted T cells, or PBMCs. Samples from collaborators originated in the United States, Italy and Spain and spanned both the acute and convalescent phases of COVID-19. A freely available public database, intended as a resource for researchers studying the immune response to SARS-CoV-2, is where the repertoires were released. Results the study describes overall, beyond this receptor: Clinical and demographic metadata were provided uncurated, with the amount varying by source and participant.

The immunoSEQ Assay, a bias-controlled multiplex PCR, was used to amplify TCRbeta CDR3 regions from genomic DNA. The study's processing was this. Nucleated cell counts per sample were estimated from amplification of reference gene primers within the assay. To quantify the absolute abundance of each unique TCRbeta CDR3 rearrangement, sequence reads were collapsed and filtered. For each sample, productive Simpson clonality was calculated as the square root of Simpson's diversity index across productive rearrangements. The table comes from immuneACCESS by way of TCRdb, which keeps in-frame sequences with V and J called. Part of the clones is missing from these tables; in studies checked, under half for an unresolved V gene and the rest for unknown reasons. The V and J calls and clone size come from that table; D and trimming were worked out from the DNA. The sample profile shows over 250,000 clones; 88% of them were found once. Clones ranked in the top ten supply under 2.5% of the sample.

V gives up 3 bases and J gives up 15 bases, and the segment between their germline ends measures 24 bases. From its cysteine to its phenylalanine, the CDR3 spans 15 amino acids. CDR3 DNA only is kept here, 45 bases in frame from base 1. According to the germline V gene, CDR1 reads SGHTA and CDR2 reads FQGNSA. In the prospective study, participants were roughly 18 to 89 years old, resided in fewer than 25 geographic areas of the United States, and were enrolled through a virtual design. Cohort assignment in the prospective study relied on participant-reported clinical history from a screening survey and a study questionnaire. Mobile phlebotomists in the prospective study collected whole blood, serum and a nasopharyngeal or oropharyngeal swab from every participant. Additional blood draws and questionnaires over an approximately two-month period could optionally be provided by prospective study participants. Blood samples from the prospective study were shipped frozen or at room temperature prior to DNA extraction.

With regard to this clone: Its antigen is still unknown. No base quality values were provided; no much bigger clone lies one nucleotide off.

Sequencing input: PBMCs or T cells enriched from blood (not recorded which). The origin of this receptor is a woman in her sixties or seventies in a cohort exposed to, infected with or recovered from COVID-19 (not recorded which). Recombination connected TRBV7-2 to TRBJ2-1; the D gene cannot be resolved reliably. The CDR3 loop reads CASSFSARSPRQPFF. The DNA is TGTGCCAGCAGCTTTTCGGCGCGTAGCCCACGGCAGCCGTTCTTC.